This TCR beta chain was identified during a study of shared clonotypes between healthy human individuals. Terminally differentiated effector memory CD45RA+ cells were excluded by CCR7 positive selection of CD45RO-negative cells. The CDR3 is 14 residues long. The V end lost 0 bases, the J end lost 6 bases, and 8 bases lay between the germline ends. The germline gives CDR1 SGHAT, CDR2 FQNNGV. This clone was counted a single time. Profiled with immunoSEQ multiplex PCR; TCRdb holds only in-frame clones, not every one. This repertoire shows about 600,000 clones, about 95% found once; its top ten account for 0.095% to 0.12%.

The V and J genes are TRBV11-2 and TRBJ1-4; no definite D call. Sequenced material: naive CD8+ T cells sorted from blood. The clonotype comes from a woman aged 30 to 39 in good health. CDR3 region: CASSLEAAYEKLFF. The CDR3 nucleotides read TGTGCCAGCAGCTTAGAGGCCGCGTATGAAAAACTGTTTTTT.